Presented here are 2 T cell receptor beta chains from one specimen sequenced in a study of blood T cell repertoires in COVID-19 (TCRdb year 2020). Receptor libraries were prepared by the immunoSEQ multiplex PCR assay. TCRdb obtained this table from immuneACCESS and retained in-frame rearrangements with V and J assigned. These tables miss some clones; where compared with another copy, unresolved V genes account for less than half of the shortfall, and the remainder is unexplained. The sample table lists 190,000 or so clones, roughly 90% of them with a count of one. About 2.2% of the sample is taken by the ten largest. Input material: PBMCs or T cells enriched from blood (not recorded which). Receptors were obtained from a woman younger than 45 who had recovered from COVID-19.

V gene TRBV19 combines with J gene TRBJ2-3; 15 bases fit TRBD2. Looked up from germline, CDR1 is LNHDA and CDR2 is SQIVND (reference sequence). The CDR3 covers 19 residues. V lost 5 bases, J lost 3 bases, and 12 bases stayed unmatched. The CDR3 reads CASSFWTSGRAALTDTQYF. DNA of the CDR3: TGTGCCAGTAGTTTCTGGACTAGCGGGAGGGCCGCACTGACAGATACGCAGTATTTT.

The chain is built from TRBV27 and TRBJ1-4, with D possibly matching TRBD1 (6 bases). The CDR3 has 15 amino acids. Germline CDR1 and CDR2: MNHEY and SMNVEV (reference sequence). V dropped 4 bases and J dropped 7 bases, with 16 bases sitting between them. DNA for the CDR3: TGTGCCAGCAGTTCCCCAACGGGGGGCGGTGAAAAACTGTTTTTT. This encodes CASSSPTGGGEKLFF.